What follows are 14 T cell receptor beta chains derived from one specimen sequenced in a study of blood T cell repertoires in COVID-19. TCRdb's table, derived via immunoSEQ multiplex PCR, lists solely in-frame clones and lacks some. The table records approximately 170,000 clones, roughly four fifths of them present only once. Sequencing used peripheral blood. These receptor sequences come from a man aged 65 to 85 who had recovered from COVID-19.

This clone has only a few counts. The chain uses TRBV19 and TRBJ1-4, with 7 bases identical to TRBD1. This CDR3 region has 15 residues. J lost 7 bases, V lost 3 bases, and 8 bases had no gene match. The V gene's germline CDR1 is LNHDA and CDR2 SQIVND (reference sequence). CDR3 coding DNA: TGTGCCAGTAGTATCCAGGGGGGACGGATTGAAAAACTGTTTTTT. It specifies CASSIQGGRIEKLFF.

The V and J genes are TRBV19 and TRBJ2-7, with 7 nucleotides matching TRBD2. V lost 3 bases, J lost 3 bases, and 5 bases stayed unmatched. The CDR3 covers 14 residues. The germline gives CDR1 LNHDA, CDR2 SQIVND (reference sequence). The CDR3 DNA sequence: TGTGCCAGTAGTATGGCGGGAGAGGGCTACGAGCAGTACTTC. Protein product: CASSMAGEGYEQYF.

This chain joins TRBV19 and TRBJ2-7; 9 positions match TRBD1. CDR1 and CDR2 from the germline V gene are LNHDA and SQIVND (reference sequence). The CDR3 extends over 13 amino acids. The J segment lost 2 bases and the V segment lost 5 bases, leaving 1 base of the junction unmatched. The CDR3 region is CASSGQGTYEQYF. In DNA, the CDR3 is TGTGCCAGTAGTGGACAGGGGACCTACGAGCAGTACTTC.

V usage is TRBV5-1 and J usage is TRBJ2-2, with D hard to call. V shed 0 bases and J shed 0 bases, with 12 bases lying between them. This CDR3 is 17 amino acids long. The germline CDR1 and CDR2 sequences are SGHRS and YFSETQ. CDR3 region: CASSLETSGPNTGELFF. The CDR3 bases are TGCGCCAGCAGCTTGGAGACTTCTGGTCCGAACACCGGGGAGCTGTTTTTT.

This rearrangement joins TRBV10-3 to TRBJ2-7, with 10 bases fitting TRBD1. The V segment lost 8 bases and the J segment 2 bases; nucleotides outside the gene matches: 3. This CDR3 region has 13 residues. Germline CDR1 and CDR2: ENHRY and SYGVKD. The CDR3 sequence is CAIAGTGAYEQYF. CDR3 DNA sequence: TGTGCCATCGCCGGGACAGGGGCCTACGAGCAGTACTTC.

The gene calls are TRBV29-1 and TRBJ2-1, with D perhaps TRBD2 (6 bases). This CDR3 is built from 12 residues. The ends were cut back, 6 bases at V and 12 bases at J, with 18 bases in the middle. Germline loops: CDR1 SQVTM, CDR2 ANQGSEA. This CDR3 is CSVLKADYGQFF. The CDR3 DNA follows: TGCAGCGTACTCAAGGCGGACTATGGGCAGTTCTTC.

The rearrangement joins TRBV6-6 to TRBJ1-4, with 8 nucleotides matching TRBD1. The germline V gene has CDR1 MNHNY and CDR2 SVGAGI (reference sequence). The CDR3 runs to 17 residues. J lost 5 bases, V lost 5 bases, and 13 bases had no gene match. The CDR3 DNA is TGTGCCAGCAGTCGACAGGGGATTATCAATGGCAATGAAAAACTGTTTTTT. Its translation is CASSRQGIINGNEKLFF.

This clone occurred once. The chain combines TRBV6-1 with TRBJ1-5, with no clear D. This CDR3 is 13 amino acids long. V was cut by 2 bases and J by 2 bases, with 4 bases left in between. The germline CDR1 and CDR2 sequences are MNHNS and SASEGT. The CDR3 coding sequence is TGTGCCAGCAGTGAAACACGCAATCAGCCCCAGCATTTT. Translating gives CASSETRNQPQHF.

The chain links TRBV19 to TRBJ2-1; possible D gene TRBD1, 6 bases. CDR1 LNHDA and CDR2 SQIVND come from the germline V gene (reference sequence). The CDR3 runs to 15 residues. V was cut by 6 bases and J by 11 bases, with 23 bases left in between. CDR3 protein: CASRETGTSSEKQFF. CDR3 in DNA: TGTGCCAGTAGGGAGACAGGAACCTCTTCGGAGAAGCAGTTCTTC.

The chain links TRBV5-1 to TRBJ1-3; D possibly corresponds to TRBD1 (5 bases). Trimming stripped 0 bases from V and 4 bases from J, with 14 bases between. The CDR3 has 16 amino acids. Germline V gene lookup returns CDR1 SGHRS and CDR2 YFSETQ. Written as DNA, the CDR3 is TGCGCCAGCAGCTTGGGGTCCGGGGGTCCCGGAAACACCATATATTTT. Translation: CASSLGSGGPGNTIYF.

CDR3 loop: CASRSGTEETQYF. The DNA of the CDR3 is TGTGCCAGCAGGTCGGGGACAGAAGAGACCCAGTACTTC. The rearrangement joins TRBV28 to TRBJ2-5; 7 bases map to TRBD1. The length of the CDR3 is 13 residues. Germline values: CDR1 MDHEN, CDR2 SYDVKM. Trimming took 6 bases from V and 3 from J; bases not matched to a gene: 4.

The chain couples TRBV19 to TRBJ1-5, with 7 bases fitting TRBD1. This CDR3 has 15 amino acids. V trimming: 0 bases; J trimming: 2 bases; junction bases outside the gene matches: 1. Germline V gene data show CDR1 as LNHDA and CDR2 as SQIVND (reference sequence). The CDR3 sequence is CASSIEQGRNQPQHF. The CDR3, as DNA: TGTGCCAGTAGTATAGAACAGGGGCGCAATCAGCCCCAGCATTTT.

The chain joins TRBV30 to TRBJ2-7; D gene ambiguous. CDR1 and CDR2 (germline): GTSNPN, SVGIG (reference sequence). The CDR3 spans 13 residues. V was trimmed by 5 bases and J by 0 bases, leaving 11 bases between them. The chain's CDR3 is CAWATGPSYEQYF. CDR3 nucleotide sequence: TGTGCCTGGGCCACGGGTCCCTCCTACGAGCAGTACTTC.

Here the CDR3 reads CASTSSSGGTEAFF. CDR3 nucleotides: TGCGCCAGCACTTCTAGCAGCGGGGGCACTGAAGCTTTCTTT. The chain employs TRBV10-2 and TRBJ1-1, with D maybe TRBD1 (5 bases). Trimming took 7 bases from V and 4 from J, leaving 16 bases between them. The CDR3 runs 14 residues. Germline CDR1 reads WSHSY; CDR2 reads SAAADI.